This T cell receptor (beta chain) was captured by sequencing in a study of human T cells and chemical hapten exposure. Study-level information: Sensitization used 2% DPC on approximately 2 cm by approximately 2 cm upper inner arm skin.

MiXCR was run by TCRdb on the RACE reads, yielding one entry per CDR3 protein. The sample records approximately 120,000 distinct CDR3 sequences, 9.2% being singletons. Per germline, CDR1 LGHDT and CDR2 YNNKEL (reference sequence). The CDR3 length is 17 residues. Trimming removed 2 bases at V and 0 bases at J, with 14 bases between. The time point here: patch test 2, 6 weeks after DPC sensitization. The treatment here: therapeutic diphenylcyclopropenone sensitization with weekly scalp DPC. The gene calls are TRBV3-1 and TRBJ2-1; D is possibly TRBD1 (6 bases). The receptor comes from a middle-aged woman with alopecia areata. Some clones in this sample may be carry-over from other donors' samples. The source material was whole blood, sampled in connection with sensitization to the hapten diphenylcyclopropenone (DPC). CDR3: CASSQMGRGRSYNEQFF. CDR3 DNA: TGTGCCAGCAGCCAAATGGGCAGGGGCCGCTCCTACAATGAGCAGTTCTTC.